The 17 T cell receptor beta chains below come from one sample, sequenced in a study of identical twins. TCRdb independently ran MiXCR on the 5' RACE reads; one entry per CDR3 protein. The table records more than 400,000 distinct CDR3 sequences, roughly 15% of them present only once. The same data also contributed to another study, on yellow fever vaccine responses in identical twins.

Specimen: CD4+ T cells sorted from blood. The receptors derive from a woman in her late teens or twenties in good health.

The chain carries TRBV10-3 and TRBJ1-1, with D uncertain. V was shortened by 2 bases and J by 4 bases, with 14 bases between the two germline ends. CDR3 length: 15 amino acids. Germline CDR1 reads ENHRY; CDR2 reads SYGVKD. The CDR3 bases are TGTGCCATCAGTGAGCGGGTGTCTTTGTTCACTGAAGCTTTCTTT. Its protein product is CAISERVSLFTEAFF.

The chain employs TRBV29-1 and TRBJ1-1; 7 nucleotides align to TRBD1. CDR3 length: 13 residues. The ends lost 8 bases at V and 2 bases at J; junction bases unmatched: 8. Germline-derived CDR1 and CDR2 are SQVTM and ANQGSEA. CDR3 in DNA: TGCAGCATGTACGCAGGGGGAAACACTGAAGCTTTCTTT. This gives the protein CSMYAGGNTEAFF.

The CDR3 DNA is TGTGCCAGCAGTTTACCTCTCCATGTTAGCTCCTACGAGCAGTACTTC. Encoded protein: CASSLPLHVSSYEQYF. The genes are TRBV28 and TRBJ2-7; unclear D gene. The CDR3 has 16 amino acids. Germline assignment: CDR1 MDHEN and CDR2 SYDVKM. Trimming stripped 2 bases from V and 0 bases from J, with 14 bases between. The full variable domain, completed using reference TRBV28 and TRBJ2-7, is DVKVTQSSRYLVKRTGEKVFLECVQDMDHENMFWYRQDPGLGLRLIYFSYDVKMKEKGDIPEGYSVSREKKERFSLILESASTNQTSMYLCASSLPLHVSSYEQYFGPGTRLTVT.

In this sample, this clonotype turned up a few times. CDR3 residues: CSATRSTDTQYF. CDR3 bases: TGCAGTGCTACTAGGAGCACAGATACGCAGTATTTT. This chain links TRBV20-1 with TRBJ2-3; D remains ambiguous. Germline CDR1 DFQATT, CDR2 SNEGSKA (reference sequence). The CDR3 sequence is 12 residues long. V gave up 4 bases and J gave up 0 bases, with 5 bases separating them.

In this sample, this clonotype turned up a few times. The V call is TRBV5-1, the J call TRBJ1-2, with TRBD1 matching 10 bases. V lost 4 bases to trimming and J lost 4 bases; unmatched junction nucleotides: 7. The CDR3 is 15 amino acids. CDR1 is SGHRS and CDR2 is YFSETQ in the germline V gene. CDR3 region: CASSGPGQGSYGYTF. DNA for the CDR3: TGCGCCAGCAGCGGGCCGGGACAGGGGAGCTATGGCTACACCTTC. The full variable domain, its missing parts supplied by reference TRBV5-1 and TRBJ1-2, is KAGVTQTPRYLIKTRGQQVTLSCSPISGHRSVSWYQQTPGQGLQFLFEYFSETQRNKGNFPGRFSGRQFSNSRSEMNVSTLELGDSALYLCASSGPGQGSYGYTFGSGTRLTVV.

The chain employs TRBV21-1 and TRBJ2-1; the table gives TRBD1 as D, unverified against the DNA. TRBV21-1 is recorded as a pseudogene. This CDR3 has 16 amino acids. The CDR3 spells CASSTSGGPSYNEQFF. The CDR3 nucleotides read TGTGCCAGCAGCACCAGTGGGGGACCGTCCTACAATGAGCAGTTCTTC.

The table lists this clonotype with a few counts. The chain links TRBV29-1 to TRBJ1-2, with D perhaps matching TRBD1 (6 bases). Trimming took off 7 bases at V and 8 bases at J, with 17 bases between the two ends. The CDR3 has 12 residues. The germline CDR1 and CDR2 sequences are SQVTM and ANQGSEA. The chain's CDR3 is CSGVGQGHGYTF. The DNA of the CDR3 is TGCAGCGGGGTTGGGCAGGGGCACGGCTACACCTTC. Full variable domain (remainder filled in from reference TRBV29-1 and TRBJ1-2): SAVISQKPSRDICQRGTSLTIQCQVDSQVTMMFWYRQQPGQSLTLIATANQGSEATYESGFVIDKFPISRPNLTFSTLTVSNMSPEDSSIYLCSGVGQGHGYTFGSGTRLTVV.

This clonotype was observed a few times. This chain links TRBV11-2 with TRBJ2-1; 9 nucleotides align to TRBD2. V shed 7 bases, J shed 13 bases, and the junction held 17 bases outside the gene matches. The CDR3 is 15 residues long. Germline loops: CDR1 SGHAT, CDR2 FQNNGV. The CDR3, as DNA: TGTGCCAGCAACCGTCTAGCGGGACCAGAGACGGGACAGTTCTTC. This sequence encodes CASNRLAGPETGQFF.

This clonotype was detected a few times. The rearrangement joins TRBV5-1 to TRBJ2-5, with 7 bases matching TRBD2. The J segment lost 5 bases and the V segment lost 0 bases, leaving 10 bases of the junction unmatched. Germline V CDR1 and CDR2: SGHRS, YFSETQ. The CDR3 extends over 16 amino acids. This CDR3 is CASSLGVGTTRETQYF. CDR3 in DNA: TGCGCCAGCAGCTTGGGCGTCGGGACTACCCGGGAGACCCAGTACTTC.

The rearrangement uses TRBV6-1 and TRBJ2-2; D remains unclear. Between the trimmed V and J ends, which lost 5 bases and 7 bases, there was a span of 14 bases. CDR1 and CDR2 from the germline V gene are MNHNS and SASEGT. This CDR3 is 14 amino acids long. Here the CDR3 reads CASSTYSRGGELFF. The CDR3 DNA reads TGTGCCAGCAGTACCTATTCACGCGGCGGGGAGCTGTTTTTT.

This clonotype has just a few counts. The V call is TRBV27, the J call TRBJ2-1, with no clear D. V lost 0 bases, J lost 4 bases, and 10 bases lay in between. CDR3 size: 15 residues. Germline V lookup: CDR1 MNHEY, CDR2 SMNVEV (reference sequence). The CDR3 spells CASSLSDPRYNEQFF. CDR3 sequence (DNA): TGTGCCAGCAGTTTATCCGACCCACGTTACAATGAGCAGTTCTTC.

The sample holds a few counts of this clonotype. The chain carries TRBV20-1 and TRBJ2-7; no clear D. CDR1 DFQATT and CDR2 SNEGSKA come from the germline V gene (reference sequence). Trimming took 2 bases from V and 4 from J, leaving 6 bases between them. This CDR3 comprises 11 residues. The CDR3: CSARQDYEQYF. The CDR3 DNA reads TGCAGTGCTAGACAAGATTACGAGCAGTACTTC.

The CDR3 nucleotides read TGCAGCGTTGAACTGAATAGCAATCAGCCCCAGCATTTT. It codes for CSVELNSNQPQHF. The rearrangement links TRBV29-1 to TRBJ1-5, with unresolved D. The CDR3 runs 13 residues. The germline gives CDR1 SQVTM, CDR2 ANQGSEA. With 2 bases removed from V and 0 bases from J, the gap between germline ends came to 5 bases.

This clonotype was seen only a few times. The chain couples TRBV12-3 or TRBV12-4 to TRBJ1-5; D remains ambiguous. Trimming took off 6 bases at V and 3 bases at J, with 9 bases between the two ends. This CDR3 spans 13 amino acids. CDR3 coding DNA: TGTGCCAGCAGCACCGGGAACAATCAGCCCCAGCATTTT. This encodes CASSTGNNQPQHF.

This clonotype was found many times. J is TRBJ2-1 and V is TRBV4-2; D is ambiguous. The V and J ends lost 0 bases and 3 bases respectively, with 9 bases between them. The CDR3 runs 15 residues. From germline, CDR1 is LGHNA and CDR2 YNFKEQ. The CDR3 DNA reads as TGTGCCAGCAGCCAAGAGGAAGGCAGCTACAATGAGCAGTTCTTC. This encodes CASSQEEGSYNEQFF.

The table lists this clonotype with a few counts. The chain combines TRBV7-9 with TRBJ2-7, with 9 nucleotides matching TRBD2. The V gene end was trimmed by 5 bases and the J gene end by 4 bases; junction bases not matched to a gene: 9. CDR1 is SEHNR, CDR2 FQNEAQ, per germline (reference sequence). This CDR3 spans 15 amino acids. The CDR3 spells CASSLSGGDQYEQYV. CDR3 in DNA: TGTGCCAGCAGCCTTAGCGGGGGTGACCAATACGAGCAGTACGTC.

The sample holds a few counts of this clonotype. The chain links TRBV7-9 to TRBJ2-3, with 10 bases identical to TRBD2. The CDR3 loop spans 17 amino acids. Germline V gene data show CDR1 as SEHNR and CDR2 as FQNEAQ (reference sequence). J gave up 4 bases and V 5 bases, and 12 bases lay outside the gene matches. CDR3 amino acids: CASSAAYGLAGADTQYF. CDR3 DNA: TGTGCCAGCAGCGCCGCATATGGGCTAGCGGGGGCAGATACGCAGTATTTT. Using reference TRBV7-9 and TRBJ2-3 for the parts outside the CDR3, the full variable domain is DTGVSQNPRHKITKRGQNVTFRCDPISEHNRLYWYRQTLGQGPEFLTYFQNEAQLEKSRLLSDRFSAERPKGSFSTLEIQRTEQGDSAMYLCASSAAYGLAGADTQYFGPGTRLTVL.